The 2 T cell receptor beta chains given below trace back to one sample, sequenced in a study of shared clonotypes between healthy human individuals. Method: immunoSEQ multiplex PCR; TCRdb's copy keeps in-frame clones and lacks some. This table holds 2.3 million or so clones, 85% to 95% found once. Sequencing input: naive CD4+ T cells from PBMCs. Subset given: CD45RA+ positively selected. Receptors were obtained from a man between 18 and 35 years old in good health. Some clones in this sample may be carry-over from other donors' samples.

The count of this clone is one. This chain connects TRBV29-1 to TRBJ2-3; TRBD1 agrees at 7 bases. The CDR3 has 12 residues. Germline V lookup: CDR1 SQVTM, CDR2 ANQGSEA. The J segment lost 9 bases and the V segment lost 4 bases, leaving 7 bases of the junction unmatched. This chain's CDR3 is CSVGAGGWTQYF. CDR3 coding DNA: TGCAGCGTTGGGGCAGGGGGATGGACGCAGTATTTT.

The V and J genes are TRBV30 and TRBJ2-7; the D call may be TRBD1 or TRBD2 (5 bases each). The CDR3 spans 14 residues. The germline V gene has CDR1 GTSNPN and CDR2 SVGIG (reference sequence). V was cut by 3 bases and J by 0 bases, with 12 bases left in between. Here the CDR3 DNA reads TGTGCCTGGAGCCGGGACGCCGCCTCCTACGAGCAGTACTTC. It yields the protein CAWSRDAASYEQYF.